This T cell receptor beta chain was sequenced during a study of blood T cell repertoires in COVID-19. Study information: The study drew acute and convalescent COVID-19 samples from the United States, Italy and Spain. PBMCs, B-cell-depleted T cells, or T cells provided the cDNA or gDNA that made up the material.

CDR1 is MNHNS, CDR2 SASEGT, per germline. The CDR3 has 16 residues. Trimming pared 3 bases from V and 2 bases from J, leaving 15 bases between. This clone was counted between two and nine times. Original analysis: Counts of nucleated cells, estimated from reference gene primer amplification, were obtained. Repertoires were generated with immunoSEQ multiplex PCR, while TCRdb's copy carries only in-frame clones and drops some. D and trimming were read from the DNA, whereas the V and J calls and clone size are those reported in that table. The data hold around 43,000 clones, with about 86% observed a single time.

The J gene is TRBJ2-3, the V gene TRBV6-1, with a weak D call TRBD1 (7 bases). The specimen sequenced was peripheral blood. The receptor was isolated from a man aged 50 or older in a cohort sampled during active COVID-19. The CDR3 bases are TGTGCCAGCAGTGAGGAGGCGGGACAGATCACAGATACGCAGTATTTT. The encoded protein is CASSEEAGQITDTQYF.